This T cell receptor (beta chain) stems from a study of CD8 T cells in Susac syndrome. Sequencing of TCR beta covered CD8+ and CD4+ T cells obtained from blood. Negative isolation was applied to CD8+ and CD4+ T cells, and FACS enrichment was applied to TEMRA cells. Random-hexamer reverse transcription was applied to roughly 0.5 to 1 ug RNA. The CDR3 of TCR beta was amplified by immunoSEQ multiplex PCR across 54 Vbeta and 13 Jbeta. TCRdb re-called the immunoSEQ multiplex PCR reads with MiXCR, one entry per CDR3 protein. The table shows 150,000 to 200,000 distinct CDR3 sequences, with about 94% occurring only once. V gave up 8 bases and J gave up 2 bases; unmatched junction bases: 6. The CDR3 length is 14 residues. Germline loops: CDR1 LNHNV, CDR2 YYDKDF (reference sequence).

The sequence was obtained from a human donor in good health. The chain joins TRBV15 to TRBJ2-7; 10 bases line up with TRBD1. Sequenced material: CD4+ T cells from PBMCs. CDR3 in DNA: TGTGCCACCGCCAGGGACAGGGGCCCCTACGAGCAGTACTTC. Its translation is CATARDRGPYEQYF.